This T cell receptor (beta chain) derives from a study of human T cells and chemical hapten exposure. CDR3 length equals 16 residues. Germline V gene lookup returns CDR1 MNHEY and CDR2 SVGAGI. V lost 11 bases and J lost 0; bases outside the gene matches: 11. This clonotype was counted ten times or more. Time point in this sample: pre-sensitization, week 0. The treatment denotes: therapeutic diphenylcyclopropenone sensitization with weekly scalp DPC. Individual cDNA molecules (in the library) carried attached unique molecular identifiers. MiXCR, applied by TCRdb to the RACE reads, yields one record per CDR3 protein. The sample records around 330,000 distinct CDR3 sequences, approximately 5% being singletons.

This specimen consisted of whole blood, obtained in connection with sensitization to the hapten diphenylcyclopropenone (DPC). The gene calls are TRBV6-5 and TRBJ2-5, with TRBD2 matching over 11 bases. The TCR sequence derives from a woman under 30 with alopecia areata. Some clones in this sample may be carry-over from other donors' samples. CDR3 amino acids: CASRLAGQLYQETQYF. The CDR3 nucleotides are TGTGCCTCCCGACTAGCGGGGCAGCTGTACCAAGAGACCCAGTACTTC.